A single sample is the source of the 9 T cell receptor beta chains below, sequenced in a study of metastatic and nonmetastatic thyroid tumors. Not a single patient had been given any form of treatment at any point before undergoing thyroid surgery. TCRdb reprocessed the PCR reads using MiXCR. The table lists about 14,000 clones, roughly 33% of them singletons. Sequenced input: tumor tissue. Every receptor here comes from a female donor with papillary thyroid cancer or a benign thyroid nodule (not recorded which). Some clones in this sample may be carry-over from other donors' samples.

This clone was detected ten times or more. The chain employs TRBV29-1 and TRBJ2-1, with 7 nucleotides matching TRBD2. The germline CDR1 and CDR2 sequences are SQVTM and ANQGSEA. CDR3 length: 16 amino acids. J was trimmed by 6 bases and V by 0 bases; bases with no gene match: 11. CDR3 residues: CSVEDLRGRNGNEQFF. In DNA form, the CDR3 reads TGCAGCGTTGAAGATCTTCGCGGGAGAAACGGCAATGAGCAGTTCTTC.

This chain connects TRBV27 to TRBJ2-1; 8 bases line up with TRBD2. This CDR3 spans 16 amino acids. The V gene end was trimmed by 5 bases and the J gene end by 6 bases; junction bases not matched to a gene: 12. CDR1 and CDR2 from the germline V gene are MNHEY and SMNVEV (reference sequence). This CDR3 reads CASSAQLAVGVNEQFF. The CDR3 DNA reads as TGTGCCAGCAGTGCACAACTAGCGGTAGGGGTCAATGAGCAGTTCTTC.

The chain employs TRBV6-1 and TRBJ2-3; D gene ambiguous. V was shortened by 5 bases and J by 6 bases, with 15 bases between the two germline ends. CDR3 length equals 14 residues. Germline V gene lookup returns CDR1 MNHNS and CDR2 SASEGT. CDR3 coding DNA: TGTGCCAGCAGTAGGGCCACACCTGGGGATACGCAGTATTTT. Protein sequence: CASSRATPGDTQYF.

This clone was counted only a few times. The chain links TRBV6-4 to TRBJ2-1; 8 nucleotides align to TRBD2. The junction had 4 bases not matched to a gene; V was cut back by 2 bases and J by 10 bases. Per the germline V gene, CDR1 is MRHNA and CDR2 is SNTAGT. The CDR3 loop spans 13 amino acids. This CDR3 reads CASSDGSSGEQFF. CDR3 in DNA: TGTGCCAGCAGTGACGGTTCTAGCGGGGAGCAGTTCTTC.

The V call is TRBV28, the J call TRBJ1-3; D is undetermined. V was clipped by 1 base and J by 2 bases, with 12 bases between them. The CDR3 loop spans 16 amino acids. Germline CDR1 is MDHEN and CDR2 is SYDVKM. This CDR3 is CASSLSRRSTGNTIYF. The DNA of the CDR3 is TGTGCCAGCAGTTTATCAAGGCGTTCTACTGGAAACACCATATATTTT.

The chain carries TRBV7-3 and TRBJ2-1; weak D call: TRBD2 (6 bases). V was shortened by 0 bases and J by 5 bases, with 23 bases between the two germline ends. Germline CDR1 reads SGHTA; CDR2 reads FQGTGA. This CDR3 region has 19 residues. CDR3 protein: CASSLTEGSRDRYNNEQFF. Here the CDR3 DNA reads TGTGCCAGCAGCTTAACGGAGGGCAGTCGCGACCGATATAACAATGAGCAGTTCTTC.

This clone occurred many times. This clone may be a read error of a much larger clone one base away. The chain couples TRBV5-1 to TRBJ2-7; 8 positions match TRBD2. The CDR3 has 17 residues. The germline V gene has CDR1 SGHRS and CDR2 YFSETQ. The V gene end was trimmed by 4 bases and the J gene end by 4 bases; junction bases not matched to a gene: 16. The CDR3 loop is CASSPGRSGSGGYEQYF. The CDR3 region has the DNA TGCGCCAGCAGCCCCGGGAGGAGCGGGAGTGGAGGTTACGAGCAGTACTTC.

This rearrangement joins TRBV7-3 to TRBJ2-2, with 9 bases that match TRBD1. Germline loops: CDR1 SGHTA, CDR2 FQGTGA. After removal of 4 bases from V and 5 bases from J, the junction contained 5 bases not matched to a gene. The CDR3 is 15 residues long. The CDR3 nucleotides are TGTGCCAGCAGCTCCACAGGGGGCAGAACCGGGGAGCTGTTTTTT. This gives the protein CASSSTGGRTGELFF.

This clone occurred many times. J is TRBJ2-7 and V is TRBV9; D might be TRBD2 (5 bases). This CDR3 is 15 amino acids long. Trimming cost V 1 base and J 4 bases, with 15 bases left between them. The germline gives CDR1 SGDLS, CDR2 YYNGEE. The CDR3 spells CASSVFPGSGYEQYF. CDR3 DNA sequence: TGTGCCAGCAGCGTATTCCCGGGATCGGGGTACGAGCAGTACTTC.